Below, 17 T cell receptor beta chains from the same sample are listed, as sequenced in a study of a mutant IDH1 vaccine in newly diagnosed glioma. Assay used: immunoSEQ multiplex PCR; TCRdb lists only in-frame clones, some missing. The sample carries 92,000 or so clones, about 80% recorded once. Sample time point: baseline, week 1 (first vaccination visit). Regarding treatment: pre-vaccination baseline after standard-of-care therapy. The source was PBMCs, collected from a glioma patient treated with radiotherapy, temozolomide or both. Receptors originate from a man aged 35-49 years with glioma. Some clones in this sample may be carry-over from other donors' samples.

The chain has TRBV2 and TRBJ2-4; D not certain. Trimming cost V 4 bases and J 0 bases, with 10 bases left between them. The CDR3 consists of 15 residues. Looked up from germline, CDR1 is SNHLY and CDR2 is FYNNEI. The CDR3 bases are TGTGCCAGCAGTGGGGAAGGGAAAGCCAAAAACATTCAGTACTTC. It yields the protein CASSGEGKAKNIQYF. The full variable domain, with the rest looked up from reference TRBV2 and TRBJ2-4, is EPEVTQTPSHQVTQMGQEVILRCVPISNHLYFYWYRQILGQKVEFLVSFYNNEISEKSEIFDDQFSVERPDGSNFTLKIRSTKLEDSAMYFCASSGEGKAKNIQYFGAGTRLSVL.

Only a few counts were recorded for this clone. The chain recombines TRBV7-9 with TRBJ1-1; 8 nucleotides agree with TRBD1. The CDR3 totals 12 residues. CDR1 is SEHNR, CDR2 FQNEAQ, per germline (reference sequence). The ends lost 5 bases at V and 5 bases at J; junction bases unmatched: 1. Written as DNA, the CDR3 is TGTGCCAGCAGCAGACAGGGGACTGAAGCTTTCTTT. This translates into CASSRQGTEAFF. The whole variable domain, filled in from reference TRBV7-9 and TRBJ1-1, reads DTGVSQNPRHKITKRGQNVTFRCDPISEHNRLYWYRQTLGQGPEFLTYFQNEAQLEKSRLLSDRFSAERPKGSFSTLEIQRTEQGDSAMYLCASSRQGTEAFFGQGTRLTVV.

As for this clone: A read error may produce the germline difference seen at one junction end. This sequence joins TRBV18 and TRBJ2-2; a possible D gene is TRBD1 (6 bases). The CDR3 spans 13 residues. Germline V CDR1 and CDR2: KGHSH, LQKENI. In DNA, the CDR3 is TGTGCCAGCTCGCCACAGGGTTCCGGGGAGCTGTTTTTT. This sequence encodes CASSPQGSGELFF.

V and J are TRBV6-1 and TRBJ1-6, with 7 bases matching TRBD1. CDR1 MNHNS and CDR2 SASEGT come from the germline V gene. V shed 10 bases, J shed 10 bases, and the junction held 10 bases outside the gene matches. The CDR3 consists of 13 residues. CDR3 DNA sequence: TGTGCCATCTCGGACAGGATGGACTCACCCCTCCACTTT. Amino acid sequence: CAISDRMDSPLHF.

Comment on this clone: At one boundary the junction diverges from the germline segment, which might be a read error. The rearrangement uses TRBV19 and TRBJ2-2; D perhaps matches TRBD2 (5 bases). The CDR3 is 11 amino acids. The germline V gene has CDR1 LNHDA and CDR2 SQIVND (reference sequence). This chain's CDR3 is CASSSAGEPFF. The CDR3 DNA follows: TGTGCCAGTAGCTCAGCCGGGGAGCCGTTTTTT.

This clone appeared once. CDR3 protein: CAGQANYGYTF. CDR3 DNA sequence: TGTGCCGGACAGGCTAACTATGGCTACACCTTC. The rearrangement links TRBV30 to TRBJ1-2; the match to TRBD1 covers 7 bases. Per the germline V gene, CDR1 is GTSNPN and CDR2 is SVGIG (reference sequence). CDR3 length: 11 residues. The ends lost 8 bases at V and 0 bases at J; junction bases unmatched: 0.

V usage is TRBV15 and J usage is TRBJ2-3, with 10 positions matching TRBD2. Germline V gene sequence: CDR1 LNHNV, CDR2 YYDKDF (reference sequence). This CDR3 has 17 amino acids. The junction had 9 bases not matched to a gene; V was cut back by 0 bases and J by 6 bases. CDR3 nucleotides: TGTGCCACCAGCAGAGAGCTTACTAGCGGGGCGGGGGATACGCAGTATTTT. It specifies CATSRELTSGAGDTQYF.

This clone was found many times. The chain carries TRBV19 and TRBJ2-1; D ambiguous. The CDR3 totals 16 residues. Trimming took 7 bases from V and 3 from J, leaving 19 bases between them. Per germline, CDR1 LNHDA and CDR2 SQIVND (reference sequence). CDR3 region: CASTLTVTLRYNEQFF. Here the CDR3 DNA reads TGTGCCAGTACCCTGACGGTTACCCTACGCTACAATGAGCAGTTCTTC.

Only one count was recorded for this clone. The rearrangement uses TRBV6-1 and TRBJ1-2; 9 bases match TRBD1. The V gene end was trimmed by 3 bases and the J gene end by 1 base; junction bases not matched to a gene: 9. Germline V gene data show CDR1 as MNHNS and CDR2 as SASEGT. This CDR3 has 17 residues. The CDR3 loop reads CASSDGTGLSFNYGYTF. For the CDR3, the DNA is TGTGCCAGCAGTGATGGGACAGGGCTGTCTTTTAACTATGGCTACACCTTC.

This clone was seen a handful of times. The chain employs TRBV27 and TRBJ2-2; D call uncertain. This CDR3 region has 12 residues. CDR1 and CDR2 (germline): MNHEY, SMNVEV (reference sequence). V was clipped by 4 bases and J by 0 bases, with 0 bases between them. CDR3 loop: CASSSNTGELFF. CDR3 nucleotides: TGTGCCAGCAGTTCGAACACCGGGGAGCTGTTTTTT.

The rearrangement links TRBV29-1 to TRBJ1-6; no firm D call. The germline CDR1 and CDR2 sequences are SQVTM and ANQGSEA. The CDR3 length is 15 residues. The V and J ends lost 2 bases and 5 bases respectively, with 13 bases between them. The CDR3 loop reads CSVERKGVNNSPLHF. DNA for the CDR3: TGCAGCGTTGAAAGGAAAGGAGTGAATAATTCACCCCTCCACTTT.

The sample holds one count of this clone. The V gene is TRBV27, the J gene TRBJ1-1; D remains ambiguous. The CDR3 sequence is 14 residues long. Germline-derived CDR1 and CDR2 are MNHEY and SMNVEV (reference sequence). Trimming pared 11 bases from V and 4 bases from J, leaving 20 bases between. CDR3 DNA: TGTGCCGGCCCGGGCCCCTCTCGGGGCACTGAAGCTTTCTTT. This gives the protein CAGPGPSRGTEAFF.

The CDR3 nucleotides are TGTGCCAGCAGTTACGAACTAGCGGGAACCGGGGAGCTGTTTTTT. Amino acids: CASSYELAGTGELFF. The chain joins TRBV6-5 to TRBJ2-2; the match to TRBD2 covers 10 bases. The J segment lost 5 bases and the V segment lost 2 bases, leaving 2 bases of the junction unmatched. There are 15 residues in the CDR3. Germline loops: CDR1 MNHEY, CDR2 SVGAGI.

This clone was found a few times. This sample includes further DNA sequences coding for the same CDR3. The chain links TRBV5-1 to TRBJ2-7, with 8 bases identical to TRBD2. The ends lost 0 bases at V and 2 bases at J; junction bases unmatched: 4. The CDR3 has 15 residues. Germline-derived CDR1 and CDR2 are SGHRS and YFSETQ. The CDR3 sequence is CASSLGTGGAYEQYF. The CDR3 DNA reads as TGCGCCAGCAGCTTGGGTACGGGGGGGGCCTACGAGCAGTACTTC.

The chain is built from TRBV14 and TRBJ1-1; 8 bases align to TRBD1. CDR1 SGHDN and CDR2 FVKESK come from the germline V gene. The CDR3 has 15 residues. V was pared by 0 bases and J by 11 bases, with 11 bases of the junction left unmatched. CDR3 protein: CASSQDVSRGQAAFF. CDR3 DNA: TGTGCCAGCAGCCAAGATGTCAGCAGGGGGCAGGCGGCTTTCTTT.

This sequence joins TRBV19 and TRBJ1-1; D is uncertain. V lost 6 bases and J 9 bases, leaving 11 bases between the germline ends. CDR1 is LNHDA and CDR2 is SQIVND in the germline V gene (reference sequence). This CDR3 has 11 amino acids. This CDR3 reads CASREQLQAFF. CDR3 DNA: TGTGCCAGTAGGGAACAGTTACAAGCTTTCTTT.

The chain employs TRBV5-6 and TRBJ2-3; 8 bases are shared with TRBD2. V was clipped by 2 bases and J by 5 bases; unmatched bases: 7. This CDR3 spans 15 amino acids. Germline V gives CDR1 SGHDT, CDR2 YYEEEE. CDR3 in DNA: TGTGCCAGCAGCTTCGGTCTAGCGGGTGGAGATACGCAGTATTTT. The encoded protein is CASSFGLAGGDTQYF.